The clone carrying this TCR beta chain was counted between two and nine times. TCRdb recomputed calls from the 5' RACE reads with MiXCR, one row per CDR3 protein. The sample includes approximately 50,000 distinct CDR3 sequences, under 25% of them seen just once. The sorted Tregs were CD4+CD25+CD127-/low cells. Trimming cost V 5 bases and J 4 bases, with 11 bases left between them. From germline, CDR1 is PRHDT and CDR2 FYEKMQ (reference sequence). CDR3 length: 13 amino acids. The sample consisted of tumor-infiltrating Tregs sorted from the breast tumor. This sequence originates from a female donor with breast cancer. This sequence joins TRBV13 and TRBJ1-1; D is possibly TRBD1 (5 bases). CDR3 coding DNA: TGTGCCAGCAGCAAATGGGGGACCACTGAAGCTTTCTTT. Translating gives CASSKWGTTEAFF.